Included here is one TCR beta chain sequence, with context. Losses at the gene ends were 3 bases for V and 6 bases for J; bases not matched to a gene: 8. CDR1 and CDR2 (germline): DFQATT, SNEGSKA (reference sequence). This CDR3 contains 13 residues. This entry belongs to a study of CD8+CD57+ T cells in acquired aplastic anemia. Genomic DNA acted as the template from which TCR beta VDJ combination and CDR3 sequence profiling were carried out. TCRdb called the reads again in MiXCR, with one record for every CDR3 protein. Among 400,000 to 450,000 distinct CDR3 sequences listed, 65% to 80% were seen once.

The specimen was sorted CD4+, CD8+, or CD8+CD57+ T cells (not recorded which) from PBMCs. This TCR was recovered from a human donor in good health, serving as a control. This chain joins TRBV20-1 and TRBJ2-7; 7 bases line up with TRBD1. CDR3 sequence: CSASSGGICEQYF. The CDR3, as DNA: TGCAGTGCTAGCTCAGGGGGAATCTGCGAGCAGTACTTC.